Below are 18 T cell receptor beta chains sequenced from a single sample in a study of CXCR3-negative and CXCR3-positive naive CD8 T cells. Study-wide results and caveats: More hydrophobic TRB CDR3s were found in CXCR3-positive naive cells than in CXCR3-negative naive cells.

The TRB libraries of cDNA were built by UMI-labeled 5' RACE. From the 5' RACE reads, TCRdb lists one entry per CDR3 protein and no DNA. The sample's table shows some 120,000 distinct CDR3 sequences. These TCRs' antigens remain unknown. The sequenced sample was naive CXCR3+ CD8+ T cells from blood. Subset of the sample: CD45RO-CCR7+CD27+CD95- naive CD8+ T cells expressing CXCR3 (TNR3+). The receptors derive from a human donor in good health. Some clones in this sample may be carry-over from other donors' samples.

V gene TRBV27 combines with J gene TRBJ2-2. CDR3 size: 13 residues. From germline, CDR1 is MNHEY and CDR2 SMNVEV (reference sequence). The CDR3 loop is CASSLVSTGELFF.

This sequence joins TRBV12-3 or TRBV12-4 and TRBJ2-1; the TCRdb D gene call, TRBD2, has no DNA to confirm it. The CDR3 is 17 residues long. CDR3 loop: CASTLPLAGGPLNEQFF.

This sequence joins TRBV12-3 or TRBV12-4 and TRBJ1-1; the D call from TCRdb, TRBD1, cannot be confirmed without DNA. CDR3 length: 18 amino acids. The chain's CDR3 is CASDTSDPTGQGNTEAFF.

This chain uses TRBV29-1 with TRBJ2-3; as DNA is missing, the TRBD1 call by TCRdb cannot be tested. CDR1 is SQVTM and CDR2 is ANQGSEA in the germline V gene. The CDR3 sequence is 16 residues long. The CDR3 protein is CSAALGGVGVPDTQYF.

The chain has TRBV6-2 or TRBV6-3 and TRBJ2-3; TCRdb picks TRBD2, but there is no DNA to check that call. There are 18 residues in the CDR3. Germline V gene sequence: CDR1 MNHEY, CDR2 SVGEGT. The CDR3 is CASSYDRTRGEVTDTQYF.

This chain links TRBV29-1 with TRBJ2-2. Germline V CDR1 and CDR2: SQVTM, ANQGSEA. CDR3 length: 15 amino acids. CDR3 sequence reads: CSVEDPWTNTGELFF.

The rearrangement uses TRBV4-1 and TRBJ1-5; TCRdb's D call of TRBD1 is untestable without DNA. In germline, CDR1 is MGHRA, CDR2 YSYEKL. This CDR3 contains 15 residues. This chain's CDR3 is CASSQEGGRYQPQHF.

V gene TRBV21-1 combines with J gene TRBJ2-3; TCRdb's D call of TRBD1 is untestable without DNA. TRBV21-1 represents a pseudogene. This CDR3 spans 17 amino acids. CDR3 protein: CASSPWGVSEGSDTQYF.

This rearrangement joins TRBV12-3 or TRBV12-4 to TRBJ2-1; TCRdb's D gene call, TRBD2, goes unchecked for lack of DNA. The CDR3 covers 17 residues. This CDR3 is CASSFLPRGGSYNEQFF.

The chain is built from TRBV30 and TRBJ2-7; TCRdb lists TRBD2, though no DNA is available to test this call. Per the germline V gene, CDR1 is GTSNPN and CDR2 is SVGIG (reference sequence). This CDR3 is 14 amino acids long. The CDR3 loop reads CAWTPGTSSYEQYF.

The chain recombines TRBV9 with TRBJ2-1; TCRdb selects TRBD2, and the lack of DNA leaves this call unchecked. The CDR3 covers 16 residues. Germline V gives CDR1 SGDLS, CDR2 YYNGEE. Here the CDR3 reads CASSVGLAGDHNEQFF.

J is TRBJ2-7 and V is TRBV7-9; TCRdb's D call, TRBD1, is unchecked because there is no DNA. The CDR3 runs 14 residues. In germline, CDR1 is SEHNR, CDR2 FQNEAQ (reference sequence). The CDR3 loop is CASSHPGQAYEQYF. The whole variable domain, remainder taken from reference TRBV7-9 and TRBJ2-7, is DTGVSQNPRHKITKRGQNVTFRCDPISEHNRLYWYRQTLGQGPEFLTYFQNEAQLEKSRLLSDRFSAERPKGSFSTLEIQRTEQGDSAMYLCASSHPGQAYEQYFGPGTRLTVT.

J is TRBJ1-1 and V is TRBV6-2 or TRBV6-3. The CDR3 is 16 residues long. The germline CDR1 and CDR2 sequences are MNHEY and SVGEGT. This CDR3 is CASSSLTGLTNTEAFF.

This rearrangement joins TRBV4-2 to TRBJ1-2. The CDR3 loop spans 15 amino acids. The germline gives CDR1 LGHNA, CDR2 YNFKEQ. CDR3 in amino acids: CASSQGALTNYGYTF.

V gene TRBV28 combines with J gene TRBJ2-1; TCRdb proposes TRBD1, but this gene call is untestable without DNA. CDR3 size: 15 residues. Per the germline V gene, CDR1 is MDHEN and CDR2 is SYDVKM. The CDR3 protein is CASSLGTASYNEQFF.

The chain joins TRBV29-1 to TRBJ1-1; TCRdb proposes TRBD1, but this gene call is untestable without DNA. The CDR3 is 14 residues long. Germline assignment: CDR1 SQVTM and CDR2 ANQGSEA. The CDR3 spells CSVRGGRLNTEAFF.

This chain uses TRBV4-2 with TRBJ2-7; TCRdb designates TRBD2, a call that cannot be tested without DNA. This CDR3 contains 19 residues. Germline V gives CDR1 LGHNA, CDR2 YNFKEQ. CDR3 in amino acids: CASSQDWVSGRYSSYEQYF.

The V gene is TRBV23-1, the J gene TRBJ2-5; TCRdb proposes TRBD1, but this gene call is untestable without DNA. TRBV23-1 has ORF status, its function being uncertain. The CDR3 totals 16 residues. The CDR3 here is CASSQISRVKQETQYF.